This T cell receptor (beta chain) was captured in a study of a mutant IDH1 vaccine in newly diagnosed glioma. About the research overall: Therapy received beforehand was radiotherapy, temozolomide, or both, with most patients given both. Week 35 held visit V12, while week 47 held visit V13.

V lost 4 bases and J lost 1; bases outside the gene matches: 7. This CDR3 has 15 residues. The V gene's germline CDR1 is SGHNT and CDR2 YYREEE (reference sequence). TCRdb's table, derived via immunoSEQ multiplex PCR, lists solely in-frame clones and lacks some. The repertoire has tens of thousands of clones, around 84% of them found once; the top ten carry about 4.2%. This sample's time point: week 35, safety follow-up. A single vaccine dose contained 300 ug of mutant IDH1 20-mer peptide, and topical imiquimod was used with it. In every donor, the tumor was a new WHO grade 3 or 4 IDH1-mutant, ATRX-lost astrocytoma. Findings of the study overall: Immune responses arising from the vaccine appeared in around 93% of patients.

The table lists this clone with a count of one. The antigen is undetermined. V is TRBV5-4 and J is TRBJ2-5; 7 positions match TRBD1. Here the sequenced sample was PBMCs, taken from a glioma patient whose treatment included an IDH1 peptide vaccine. This clonotype was sampled from a man younger than 45 with glioma. The CDR3 region is CASSDRDDIQETQYF. The CDR3 nucleotides read TGTGCCAGCAGCGACAGGGACGACATCCAAGAGACCCAGTACTTC.